The T cell receptor (beta chain) under discussion was sequenced for a study of OX40 agonist ivuxolimab in advanced cancers. Across the study: With ivuxolimab, an agonistic anti-OX40 (CD134) antibody, patients were treated. Averaging about 60 years in age, with a range of roughly 20 to 90, the cohort was approximately 83% male. Study-level results: Both CD4+ and CD8+ T cell populations in blood had undergone clonal expansion by week 6 at 0.1 to 3.0 mg/kg. Partial responders treated at 0.1-3.0 mg/kg exhibited clonal expansion among the lowest measured.

Regarding this clone: Antigen unknown.

Trimming removed 4 bases from V and 1 base from J; junction bases left unmatched: 3. The CDR3 length is 15 residues. Germline-derived CDR1 and CDR2 are SGHDT and YYEEEE. Repertoires were generated with immunoSEQ multiplex PCR, while TCRdb's copy carries only in-frame clones and drops some. The table has about 77,000 clones, about 90% seen once. The source material was CD4+ or CD8+ T cells sorted from blood, sampled in a trial of the OX40 agonist ivuxolimab. The rearrangement links TRBV5-6 to TRBJ2-7, with TRBD2 identical over 12 bases. The receptor was derived from an adult with an advanced solid tumor such as melanoma, head and neck, liver or kidney cancer. DNA of the CDR3: TGTGCCAGCAGCCGACTAGCGGGGGCGTCCTACGAGCAGTACTTC. Translation gives CASSRLAGASYEQYF.